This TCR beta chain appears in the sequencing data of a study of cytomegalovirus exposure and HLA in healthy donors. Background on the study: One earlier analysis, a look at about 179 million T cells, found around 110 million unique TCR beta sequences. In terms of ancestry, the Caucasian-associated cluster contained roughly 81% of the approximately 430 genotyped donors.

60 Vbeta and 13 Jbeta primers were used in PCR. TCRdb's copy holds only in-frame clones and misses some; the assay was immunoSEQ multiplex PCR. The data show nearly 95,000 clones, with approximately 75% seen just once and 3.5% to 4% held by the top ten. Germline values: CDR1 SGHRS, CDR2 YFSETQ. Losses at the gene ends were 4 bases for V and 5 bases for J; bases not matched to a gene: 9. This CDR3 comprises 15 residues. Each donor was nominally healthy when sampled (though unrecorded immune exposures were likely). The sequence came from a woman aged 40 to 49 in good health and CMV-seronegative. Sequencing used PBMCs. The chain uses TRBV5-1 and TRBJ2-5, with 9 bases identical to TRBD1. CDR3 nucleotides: TGCGCCAGCAGCCTCAGACAGGGGGGAAGGGAGACCCAGTACTTC. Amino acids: CASSLRQGGRETQYF.